These T cell receptor beta chains were read from a single sample in a study of OX40 agonist ivuxolimab in advanced cancers. The repertoire was sequenced with immunoSEQ multiplex PCR; TCRdb's copy has only in-frame clones and lacks some. The sample consists of roughly 59,000 clones, around 85% of them appearing once. The source material was CD4+ or CD8+ T cells sorted from blood, sampled in a trial of the OX40 agonist ivuxolimab. Source of these receptors: an adult with an advanced solid tumor such as melanoma, head and neck, liver or kidney cancer. Each CDR3 is given with its conserved first and last residue. D genes are given only for firm matches. Clone size is stated in some rows and not others, as once, few, many or a class when expanded.

TRBJ1-5 | NA | TRBV6-5 | NA | CASSSDRYSNQPQHF | TGTGCCAGCAGTTCCGACAGGTATAGCAATCAGCCCCAGCATTTT
TRBJ1-2 | NA | TRBV4-1 | NA | CASSPTRATLYGYTF | TGCGCCAGCAGCCCCACCAGGGCCACGCTTTATGGCTACACCTTC
TRBJ1-5 | NA | TRBV27 | TRBD1 | CASSLTGARQPQHF | TGTGCCAGCAGTTTAACAGGGGCCCGTCAGCCCCAGCATTTT
TRBJ1-6 | NA | TRBV9 | NA | CASSVNGNSPLHF | TGTGCCAGCAGCGTAAACGGTAATTCACCCCTCCACTTT
TRBJ2-7 | NA | TRBV18 | NA | CASSPLVRASSDGEQYF | TGTGCCAGCTCACCACTTGTACGGGCCTCGAGTGACGGCGAGCAGTACTTC
TRBJ1-2 | few | TRBV10-2 | NA | CASSESKGYGGYTF | TGCGCCAGCAGTGAGTCGAAAGGGTACGGAGGCTACACCTTC
TRBJ2-1 | NA | TRBV4-2 | NA | CASSQSRGSRDEQFF | TGTGCCAGCAGCCAGTCCAGAGGATCCCGGGATGAGCAGTTCTTC
TRBJ2-5 | NA | TRBV5-1 | TRBD1 | CASSQQGVGETQYF | TGCGCCAGCAGTCAACAGGGGGTCGGGGAGACCCAGTACTTC
TRBJ1-5 | NA | TRBV30 | NA | CAWSRGGFNQPQHF | TGTGCCTGGAGTCGGGGCGGGTTCAATCAGCCCCAGCATTTT
TRBJ1-2 | NA | TRBV5-6 | NA | CASSPAGSGGYTF | TGTGCCAGCAGCCCGGCAGGGTCGGGGGGCTACACCTTC
TRBJ1-2 | NA | TRBV30 | NA | CAWSVQRLLGGSNYGYTF | TGTGCCTGGAGTGTCCAGCGCCTTTTGGGGGGTTCTAACTATGGCTACACCTTC
TRBJ2-2 | NA | TRBV5-1 | TRBD1 | CASRSGTGGIGELFF | TGCGCCAGCAGGTCCGGGACAGGGGGCATCGGGGAGCTGTTTTTT
TRBJ2-3 | NA | TRBV9 | TRBD1 | CASSVTGTGGTDTQYF | TGTGCCAGCAGCGTGACCGGGACAGGGGGCACAGATACGCAGTATTTT
TRBJ2-5 | NA | TRBV11-2 | TRBD1 | CASSRLQGAQTQYF | TGTGCCAGCAGCCGGTTACAGGGGGCGCAGACCCAGTACTTC
TRBJ2-7 | NA | TRBV5-5 | NA | CASSGGIVTYEQYF | TGTGCCAGCAGCGGCGGGATCGTAACGTACGAGCAGTACTTC
TRBJ2-7 | NA | TRBV15 | NA | CATSRDKGGYEQYF | TGTGCCACCAGCAGAGATAAGGGGGGCTACGAGCAGTACTTC
TRBJ1-1 | once | TRBV5-1 | TRBD1 | CASTGGQGWSEAFF | TGCGCCAGCACGGGTGGACAGGGGTGGTCTGAAGCTTTCTTT
TRBJ1-6 | NA | TRBV7-9 | NA | CASSLAGALSPLHF | TGTGCCAGCAGCTTAGCAGGGGCCCTTTCACCCCTCCACTTT
TRBJ2-7 | NA | TRBV5-1 | NA | CASSPPSYEQYF | TGCGCCAGCAGTCCTCCCTCCTACGAGCAGTACTTC
TRBJ2-7 | NA | TRBV6-1 | NA | CASGRGGYEQYF | TGTGCCAGCGGAAGGGGGGGCTACGAGCAGTACTTC
TRBJ2-7 | once | TRBV7-6 | NA | CASESRGLSTYEQYF | TGTGCCAGCGAGAGCCGGGGCCTTAGTACCTACGAGCAGTACTTC
TRBJ1-3 | NA | TRBV18 | NA | CASSREAGNTIYF | TGTGCCAGCTCACGAGAAGCTGGAAACACCATATATTTT
TRBJ1-3 | NA | TRBV25-1 | TRBD1 | CASSRTGASSGNTIYF | TGTGCCAGCAGTAGGACAGGGGCGAGCTCTGGAAACACCATATATTTT
TRBJ2-2 | NA | TRBV19 | NA | CASSIVVGNTGELFF | TGTGCCAGTAGTATAGTAGTCGGGAACACCGGGGAGCTGTTTTTT
TRBJ1-2 | once | TRBV18 | TRBD1 | CASSPLGTGQGNYGYTF | TGTGCCAGCTCACCGCTGGGGACGGGACAGGGGAACTATGGCTACACCTTC
TRBJ1-4 | NA | TRBV19 | NA | CATGLLGEKLFF | TGTGCCACAGGACTGTTAGGGGAAAAACTGTTTTTT
TRBJ2-3 | NA | TRBV7-2 | TRBD2 | CASSYGLAGGLDTQYF | TGTGCCAGCAGCTACGGACTAGCGGGGGGGCTAGATACGCAGTATTTT
TRBJ2-2 | NA | TRBV5-4 | NA | CASSLTLRSTGELFF | TGTGCCAGCAGCTTAACCTTACGTAGCACCGGGGAGCTGTTTTTT
TRBJ1-6 | NA | TRBV19 | TRBD1 | CASTFGQGTPLHF | TGTGCCAGTACCTTCGGACAGGGAACCCCCCTCCACTTT
TRBJ2-5 | NA | TRBV6-1 | NA | CASSGNRAVQETQYF | TGTGCCAGCAGTGGGAACAGGGCTGTCCAAGAGACCCAGTACTTC
TRBJ2-3 | few | TRBV6-6 | TRBD2 | CASRETSGGFTDTQYF | TGTGCCAGCAGAGAAACTAGCGGGGGGTTCACAGATACGCAGTATTTT
TRBJ1-2 | NA | TRBV6-5 | TRBD1 | CASSRTGTNYGYTF | TGTGCCAGCAGCCGGACAGGGACTAACTATGGCTACACCTTC
TRBJ2-7 | NA | TRBV5-1 | NA | CASSFGPGSSYEQYF | TGCGCCAGCAGCTTCGGTCCGGGTTCATCCTACGAGCAGTACTTC
TRBJ2-1 | once | TRBV2 | TRBD2 | CASSDNQRGGREQFF | TGTGCCAGCAGTGATAACCAGCGGGGGGGACGGGAGCAGTTCTTC
TRBJ1-1 | once | TRBV5-1 | NA | CASSFLGLANTEAFF | TGCGCCAGCAGCTTTCTAGGGCTCGCGAACACTGAAGCTTTCTTT
TRBJ2-3 | once | TRBV18 | NA | CASSPAADTQYF | TGTGCCAGCTCACCTGCAGCAGATACGCAGTATTTT
TRBJ2-1 | NA | TRBV9 | TRBD1 | CASSVVGTGSYNEQFF | TGTGCCAGCAGCGTAGTAGGGACAGGCTCCTACAATGAGCAGTTCTTC
TRBJ2-6 | NA | TRBV2 | NA | CASSQDLSSGANVLTF | TGTGCCAGCAGCCAAGATTTGAGCTCTGGGGCCAACGTCCTGACTTTC
TRBJ1-5 | NA | TRBV7-2 | NA | CASSFVDGSNQPQHF | TGTGCCAGCAGCTTCGTTGACGGGAGCAATCAGCCCCAGCATTTT
TRBJ1-2 | once | TRBV5-4 | NA | CASSSGQSFSAGGYTF | TGTGCCAGCAGCTCCGGACAGTCTTTCTCCGCGGGTGGCTACACCTTC
TRBJ2-5 | NA | TRBV2 | NA | CASRVGAPQTQYF | TGTGCCAGCAGGGTGGGGGCCCCTCAGACCCAGTACTTC
TRBJ1-4 | NA | TRBV7-2 | NA | CASSPGAGYATNEKLFF | TGTGCCAGCAGCCCCGGGGCAGGGTACGCAACTAATGAAAAACTGTTTTTT
TRBJ1-5 | NA | TRBV6-6 | NA | CASKEGGGQPQHF | TGTGCCAGCAAAGAAGGCGGTGGTCAGCCCCAGCATTTT
TRBJ1-2 | NA | TRBV7-9 | NA | CASSLGVRERHGYTF | TGTGCCAGCAGCCTGGGGGTCCGGGAGAGACATGGCTACACCTTC
TRBJ1-6 | many | TRBV9 | NA | CASSVDEDSPLHF | TGTGCCAGCAGCGTAGATGAGGATTCACCCCTCCACTTT
TRBJ2-1 | NA | TRBV5-4 | NA | CASSFGEGSSYNEQFF | TGTGCCAGCAGCTTTGGCGAGGGGAGCTCCTACAATGAGCAGTTCTTC
TRBJ1-1 | NA | TRBV7-6 | NA | CASSFRGGDTEAFF | TGTGCCAGCAGCTTCAGGGGCGGGGACACTGAAGCTTTCTTT
TRBJ1-2 | NA | TRBV29-1 | NA | CSVEEAPGNYGYTF | TGCAGCGTTGAAGAGGCCCCGGGTAACTATGGCTACACCTTC
TRBJ1-1 | NA | TRBV5-1 | NA | CASGLGWGSTEAFF | TGCGCCAGCGGCCTGGGATGGGGGAGCACTGAAGCTTTCTTT
TRBJ1-2 | NA | TRBV6-6 | TRBD1 | CASSSSQGARGYTF | TGTGCCAGCAGTTCGTCACAGGGGGCTCGTGGCTACACCTTC
TRBJ1-5 | NA | TRBV7-8 | NA | CASSVAEFSNQPQHF | TGTGCCAGCAGCGTTGCTGAGTTTAGCAATCAGCCCCAGCATTTT
TRBJ2-2 | NA | TRBV5-4 | TRBD2 | CASSLAGTSSGGGELFF | TGTGCCAGCAGCTTGGCCGGGACTAGCTCCGGGGGCGGGGAGCTGTTTTTT
TRBJ2-1 | NA | TRBV4-1 | TRBD2 | CASSQREGLAGGPSQDEQFF | TGCGCCAGCAGCCAACGAGAGGGACTAGCGGGGGGTCCCAGCCAGGATGAGCAGTTCTTC
TRBJ1-5 | NA | TRBV2 | NA | CASSEERDQPQHF | TGTGCCAGCAGTGAAGAGCGGGATCAGCCCCAGCATTTT
TRBJ2-3 | NA | TRBV4-2 | NA | CASSQDRRDTQYF | TGTGCCAGCAGCCAAGATCGACGAGATACGCAGTATTTT